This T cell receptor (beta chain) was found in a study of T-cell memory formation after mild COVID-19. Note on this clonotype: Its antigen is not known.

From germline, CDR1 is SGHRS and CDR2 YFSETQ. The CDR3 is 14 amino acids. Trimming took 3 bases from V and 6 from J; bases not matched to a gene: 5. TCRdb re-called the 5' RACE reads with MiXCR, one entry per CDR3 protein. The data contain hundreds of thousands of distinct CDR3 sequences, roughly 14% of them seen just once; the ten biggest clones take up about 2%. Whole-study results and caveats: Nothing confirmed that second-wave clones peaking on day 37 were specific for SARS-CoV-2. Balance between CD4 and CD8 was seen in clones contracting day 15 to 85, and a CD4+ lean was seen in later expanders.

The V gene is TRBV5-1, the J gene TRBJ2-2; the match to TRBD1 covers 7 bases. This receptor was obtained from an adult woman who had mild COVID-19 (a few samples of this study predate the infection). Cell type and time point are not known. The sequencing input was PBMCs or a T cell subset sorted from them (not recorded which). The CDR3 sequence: CASSSLQGSGELFF. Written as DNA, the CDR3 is TGCGCCAGCAGCTCATTACAGGGGTCCGGGGAGCTGTTTTTT.